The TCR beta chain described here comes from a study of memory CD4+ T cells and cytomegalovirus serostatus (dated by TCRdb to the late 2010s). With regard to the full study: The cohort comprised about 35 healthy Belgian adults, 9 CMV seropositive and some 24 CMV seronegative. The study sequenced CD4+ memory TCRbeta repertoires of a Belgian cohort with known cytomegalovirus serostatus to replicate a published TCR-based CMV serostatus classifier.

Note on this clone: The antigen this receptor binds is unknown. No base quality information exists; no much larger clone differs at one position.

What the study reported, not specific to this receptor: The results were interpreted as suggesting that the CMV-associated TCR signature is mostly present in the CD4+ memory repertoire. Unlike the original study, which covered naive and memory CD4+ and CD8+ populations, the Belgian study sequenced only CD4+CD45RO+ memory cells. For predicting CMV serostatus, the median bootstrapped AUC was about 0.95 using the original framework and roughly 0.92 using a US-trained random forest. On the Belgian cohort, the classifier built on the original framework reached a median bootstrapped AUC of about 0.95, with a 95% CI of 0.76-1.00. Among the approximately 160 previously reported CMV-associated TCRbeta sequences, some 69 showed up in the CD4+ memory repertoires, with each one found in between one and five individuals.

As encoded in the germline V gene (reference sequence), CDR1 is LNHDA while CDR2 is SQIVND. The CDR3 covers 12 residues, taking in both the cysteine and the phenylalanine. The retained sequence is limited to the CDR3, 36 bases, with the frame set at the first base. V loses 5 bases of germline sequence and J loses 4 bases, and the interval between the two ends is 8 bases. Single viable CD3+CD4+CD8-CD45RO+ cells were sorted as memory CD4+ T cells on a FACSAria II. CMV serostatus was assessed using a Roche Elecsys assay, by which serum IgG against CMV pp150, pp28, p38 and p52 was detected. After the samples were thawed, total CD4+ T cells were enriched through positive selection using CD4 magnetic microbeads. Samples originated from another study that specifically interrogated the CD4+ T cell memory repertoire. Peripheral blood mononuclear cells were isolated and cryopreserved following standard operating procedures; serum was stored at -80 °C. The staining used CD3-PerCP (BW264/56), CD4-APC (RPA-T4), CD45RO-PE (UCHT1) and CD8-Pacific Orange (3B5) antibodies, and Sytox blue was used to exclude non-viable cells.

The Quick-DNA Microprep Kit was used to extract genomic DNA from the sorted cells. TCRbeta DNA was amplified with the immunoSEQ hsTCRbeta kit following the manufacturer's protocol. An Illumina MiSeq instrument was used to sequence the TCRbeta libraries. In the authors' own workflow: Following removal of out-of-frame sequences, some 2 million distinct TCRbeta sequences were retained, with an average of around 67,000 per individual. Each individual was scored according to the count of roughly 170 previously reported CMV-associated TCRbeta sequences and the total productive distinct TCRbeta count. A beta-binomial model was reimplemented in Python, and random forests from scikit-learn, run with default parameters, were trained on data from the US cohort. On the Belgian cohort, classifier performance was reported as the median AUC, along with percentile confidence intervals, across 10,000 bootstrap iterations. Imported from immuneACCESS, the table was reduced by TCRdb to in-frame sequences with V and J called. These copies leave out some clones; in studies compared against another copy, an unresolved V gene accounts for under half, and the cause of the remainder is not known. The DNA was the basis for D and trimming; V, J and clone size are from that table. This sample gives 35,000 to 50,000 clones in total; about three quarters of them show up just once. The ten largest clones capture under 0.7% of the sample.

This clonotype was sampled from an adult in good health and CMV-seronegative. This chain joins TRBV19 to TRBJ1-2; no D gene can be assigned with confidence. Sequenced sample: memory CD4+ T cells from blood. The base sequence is TGTGCCAGTAGTTCCAACCGCTATGGCTACACCTTC. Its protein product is CASSSNRYGYTF.